This TCR beta chain was sequenced in a study of cytotoxic CD8 clonotypes in ibrutinib-treated CLL. Clones were read by immunoSEQ multiplex PCR, and TCRdb kept only the in-frame ones, dropping some. There are around 92,000 clones in the sample; 77% occur only once, and around 25% lies in the top ten. Sequencing used PBMCs, obtained after 24 months of ibrutinib treatment. This receptor was taken from a human donor with chronic lymphocytic leukemia.

CDR3 sequence (DNA): TGTGCCAGCAGCCAGACAACGGGACAGCGGCACACCGGGGAGCTGTTTTTT. It yields the protein CASSQTTGQRHTGELFF. V and J are TRBV9 and TRBJ2-2; 7 bases are a match to TRBD1. The V segment lost 4 bases and the J segment 3 bases; nucleotides outside the gene matches: 12. The germline CDR1 and CDR2 sequences are SGDLS and YYNGEE. The CDR3 extends over 17 amino acids.